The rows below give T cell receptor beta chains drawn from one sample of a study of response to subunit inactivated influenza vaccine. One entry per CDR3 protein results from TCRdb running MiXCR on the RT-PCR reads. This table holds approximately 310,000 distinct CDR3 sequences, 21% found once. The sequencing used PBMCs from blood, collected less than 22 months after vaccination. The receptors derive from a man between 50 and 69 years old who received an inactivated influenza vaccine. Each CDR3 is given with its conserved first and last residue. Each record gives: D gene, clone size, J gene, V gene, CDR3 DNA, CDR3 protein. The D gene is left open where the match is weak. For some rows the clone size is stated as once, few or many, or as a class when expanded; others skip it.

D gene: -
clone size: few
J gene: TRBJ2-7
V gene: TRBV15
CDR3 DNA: TGTGCCACCAGCACCGGGGTGGGACTCCTTGTCCTCGAGCAGTACTTC
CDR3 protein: CATSTGVGLLVLEQYF

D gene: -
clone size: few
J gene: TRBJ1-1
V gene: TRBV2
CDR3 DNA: TGTGCCTACAGCATTATTCCTCTCCAGACGAACACTGAAGCTTTCTTT
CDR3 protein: CAYSIIPLQTNTEAFF

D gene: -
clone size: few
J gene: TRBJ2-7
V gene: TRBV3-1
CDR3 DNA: TGTGCCAGCAGCAGAAGTGGGGCCGAGCAGTACTTC
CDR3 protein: CASSRSGAEQYF

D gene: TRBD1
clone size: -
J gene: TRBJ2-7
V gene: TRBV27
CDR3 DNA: TGTGCCAGCAGTCACCCTAAGACAGGGTCGGACGAGCAGTACTTC
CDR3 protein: CASSHPKTGSDEQYF

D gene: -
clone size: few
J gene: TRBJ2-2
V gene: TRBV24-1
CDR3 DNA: TGTGCCACCAGTGATAACCGGGGGCGGACTCGGCCCGGGGAGCTGTTTTTT
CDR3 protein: CATSDNRGRTRPGELFF

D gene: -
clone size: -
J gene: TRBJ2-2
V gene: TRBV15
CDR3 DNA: TGTGCCACTAGAACGAACACCGGGGAGCTGTTTTTT
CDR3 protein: CATRTNTGELFF

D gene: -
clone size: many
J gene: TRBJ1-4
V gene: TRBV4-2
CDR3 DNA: TGTGCCAGCAGCCATGTCGGTAGGAATGAAAAACTGTTTTTT
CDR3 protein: CASSHVGRNEKLFF

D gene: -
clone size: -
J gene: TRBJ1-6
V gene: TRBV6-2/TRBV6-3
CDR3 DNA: TGTGCCAGCAGCCAAACAGGCGACAATTCACCCCTCCACTTT
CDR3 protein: CASSQTGDNSPLHF

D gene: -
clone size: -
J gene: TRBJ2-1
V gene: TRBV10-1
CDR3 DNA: TGCGCCAGCAGTGAGTCGGAGGCAACCTACAATGAGCAGTTCTTC
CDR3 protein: CASSESEATYNEQFF

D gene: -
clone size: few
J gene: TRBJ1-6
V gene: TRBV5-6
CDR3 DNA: TGTGCCAGCAGCCATTTAAACTCCGGCTCACCCCTCCACTTT
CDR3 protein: CASSHLNSGSPLHF

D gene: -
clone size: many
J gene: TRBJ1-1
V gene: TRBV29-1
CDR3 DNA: TGCAGCGTGGCCCCGGTCCTCATGAACACTGAAGCTTTCTTT
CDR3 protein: CSVAPVLMNTEAFF

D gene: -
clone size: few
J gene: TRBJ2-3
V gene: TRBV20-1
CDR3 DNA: TGCAGTGCGCCAGGGGTAGGCACAGATACGCAGTATTTT
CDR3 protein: CSAPGVGTDTQYF

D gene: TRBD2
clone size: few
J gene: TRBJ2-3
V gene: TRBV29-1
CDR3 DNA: TGCAGCGTCGATAGCGGGAGAAAGATTGATACGCAGTATTTT
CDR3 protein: CSVDSGRKIDTQYF

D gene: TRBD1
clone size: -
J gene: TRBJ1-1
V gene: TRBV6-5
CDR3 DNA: TGTGCCAGCAGTTACCAGCAACAGGGGGCTAAGAGCACTGAAGCTTTCTTT
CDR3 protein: CASSYQQQGAKSTEAFF

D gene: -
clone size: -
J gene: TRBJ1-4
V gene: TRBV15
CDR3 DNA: TGTGCCTCCTCGATCTCCCCGGGGCAGAGGCATGAAAAACTGTTTTTT
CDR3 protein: CASSISPGQRHEKLFF

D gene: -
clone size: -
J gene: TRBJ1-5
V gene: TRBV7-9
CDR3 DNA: TGTGCCAGCAGCCCTTTGAGGTGGGGGACCAATCAGCCCCAGCATTTT
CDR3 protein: CASSPLRWGTNQPQHF

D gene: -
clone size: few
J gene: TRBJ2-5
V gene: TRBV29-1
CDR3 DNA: TGCAGCGTAGCACCGGGACGCACGTACGGGGAGACCCAGTACTTC
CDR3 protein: CSVAPGRTYGETQYF

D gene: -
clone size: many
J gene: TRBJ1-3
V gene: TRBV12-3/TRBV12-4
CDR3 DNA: TGTGCCAGCAGCCTGACAGGTCCTGGAAACACCATATATTTT
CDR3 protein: CASSLTGPGNTIYF

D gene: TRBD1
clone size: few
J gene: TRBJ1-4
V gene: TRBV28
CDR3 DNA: TGTGCCAGCAGTCTCCGGGACAGGAGGGAAAAACTGTTTTTT
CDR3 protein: CASSLRDRREKLFF

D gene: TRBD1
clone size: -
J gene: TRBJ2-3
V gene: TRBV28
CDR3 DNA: TGTGCCAGCCTAAGGGGCAGGGGGCGTTCGGATACGCAGTATTTT
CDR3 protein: CASLRGRGRSDTQYF

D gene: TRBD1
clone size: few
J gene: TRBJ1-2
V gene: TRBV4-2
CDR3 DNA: TGTGCCAGCAGCCCTAGGGGACAGTTGGTTGGCTACACCTTC
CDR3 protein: CASSPRGQLVGYTF

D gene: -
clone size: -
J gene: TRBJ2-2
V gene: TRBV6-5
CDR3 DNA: TGTGCCAGCAGTTACCGTTCTGGGACCGGCGGGGAGCTGTTTTTT
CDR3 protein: CASSYRSGTGGELFF

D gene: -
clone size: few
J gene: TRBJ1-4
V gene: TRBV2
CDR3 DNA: TGTGCCAGCAGTGAAAAGAACCAGGGGAATGAAAAACTGTTTTTT
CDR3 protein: CASSEKNQGNEKLFF

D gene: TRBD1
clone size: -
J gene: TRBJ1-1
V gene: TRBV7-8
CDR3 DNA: TGTGCCAGCAGCTCAGCAGGGGGGGTCACTGAAGCTTTCTTT
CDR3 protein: CASSSAGGVTEAFF

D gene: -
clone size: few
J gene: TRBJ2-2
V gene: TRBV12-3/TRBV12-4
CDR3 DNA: TGTGCCTCCCAGTGGGGTACTCCGGGGACCGGGGAGCTGTTTTTT
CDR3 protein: CASQWGTPGTGELFF

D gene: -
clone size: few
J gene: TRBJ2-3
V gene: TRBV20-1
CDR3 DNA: TGCAGTGCTCTCGGGTGGGCTAGCACAGATACGCAGTATTTT
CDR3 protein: CSALGWASTDTQYF

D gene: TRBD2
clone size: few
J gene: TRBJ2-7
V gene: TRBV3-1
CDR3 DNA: TGTGCCAGCAGCGGACTAGCGGGGTCCTACGAGCAGTACTTC
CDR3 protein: CASSGLAGSYEQYF

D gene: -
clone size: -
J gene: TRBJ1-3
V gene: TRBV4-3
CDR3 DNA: TGCGCCAGCAGCCAGAACAGGGTGAATGGAAACACCATATATTTT
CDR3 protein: CASSQNRVNGNTIYF

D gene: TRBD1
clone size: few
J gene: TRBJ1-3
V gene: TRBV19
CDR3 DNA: TGTGCCACCAAACAGGGGGCGACTTCGGGAAACACCATATATTTT
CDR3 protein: CATKQGATSGNTIYF

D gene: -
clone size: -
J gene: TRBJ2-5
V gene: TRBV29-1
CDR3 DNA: TGCAGCGTTGCTCGGGGTCAAGAGACCCAGTACTTC
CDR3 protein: CSVARGQETQYF

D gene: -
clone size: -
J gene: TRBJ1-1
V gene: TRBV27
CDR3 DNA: TGTGCCAGCAGTTTATTTTTAGGGACTGAAGCTTTCTTT
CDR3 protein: CASSLFLGTEAFF

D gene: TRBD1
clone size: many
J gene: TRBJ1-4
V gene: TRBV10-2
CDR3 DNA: TGCGCCAGCAGCCCAGGGACAGATGAAAAACTGTTTTTT
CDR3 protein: CASSPGTDEKLFF

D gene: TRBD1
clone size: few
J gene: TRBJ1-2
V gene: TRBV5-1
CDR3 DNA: TGCGCCAGCAGCCCCCGGACAGGATCTCCCTATGGCTACACCTTC
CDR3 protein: CASSPRTGSPYGYTF

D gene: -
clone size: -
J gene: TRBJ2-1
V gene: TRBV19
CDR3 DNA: TGTGCCAGTAGTATAGGTTCCCTAGAGTTCTTC
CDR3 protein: CASSIGSLEFF

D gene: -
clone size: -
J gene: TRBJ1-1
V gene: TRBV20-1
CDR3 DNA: TGCAGTGCCCCATGGGGGACTGAAGCTTTCTTT
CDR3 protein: CSAPWGTEAFF

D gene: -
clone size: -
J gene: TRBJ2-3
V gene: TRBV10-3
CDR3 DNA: TGTGCCATCAGACGGTCAGATACGCAGTATTTT
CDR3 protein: CAIRRSDTQYF

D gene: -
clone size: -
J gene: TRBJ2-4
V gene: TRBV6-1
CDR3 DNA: TGTGCCAGCAGGGAGGGGCGGAGGGGCTTAGCCAAAAACATTCAGTACTTC
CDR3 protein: CASREGRRGLAKNIQYF

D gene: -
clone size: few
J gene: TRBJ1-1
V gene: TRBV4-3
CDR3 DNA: TGCGCCAGCAGCATGGGACATAGGGACACTGAAGCTTTCTTT
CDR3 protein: CASSMGHRDTEAFF

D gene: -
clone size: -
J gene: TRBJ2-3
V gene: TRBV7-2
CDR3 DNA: TGTGCCAGCAGCTTACGTATTAGAGATACGCAGTATTTT
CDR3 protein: CASSLRIRDTQYF

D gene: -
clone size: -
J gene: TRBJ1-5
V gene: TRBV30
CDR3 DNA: TGTGCCTGGAGCAACGCAGGGCAGCCCCAGCATTTT
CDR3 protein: CAWSNAGQPQHF

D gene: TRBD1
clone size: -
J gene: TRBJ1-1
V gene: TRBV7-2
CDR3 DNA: TGTGCCAGCAGCTCCACCGGGACAGGGGCGCCGGTAGCTTTCTTT
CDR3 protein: CASSSTGTGAPVAFF

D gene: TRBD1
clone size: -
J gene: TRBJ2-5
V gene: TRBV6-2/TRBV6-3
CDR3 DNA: TGTGCCAGCAGTTATGATCGACAGGGGCCTTTCAAGACGACCCAGTACTTC
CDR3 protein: CASSYDRQGPFKTTQYF

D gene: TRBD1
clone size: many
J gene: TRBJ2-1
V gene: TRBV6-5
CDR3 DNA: TGTGCCAGCAGGCGAACCGGGACAGGGGAGTTCTTC
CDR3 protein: CASRRTGTGEFF

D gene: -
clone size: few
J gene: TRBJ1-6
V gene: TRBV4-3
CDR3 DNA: TGCGCCAGCAGCCAAGGTGGGCGGAATTCACCCCTCCACTTT
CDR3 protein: CASSQGGRNSPLHF

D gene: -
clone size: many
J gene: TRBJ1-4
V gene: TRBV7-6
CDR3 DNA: TGTGCCAGCAGTTTATCCGGGACTCATAATGAAAAACTGTTTTTT
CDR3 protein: CASSLSGTHNEKLFF

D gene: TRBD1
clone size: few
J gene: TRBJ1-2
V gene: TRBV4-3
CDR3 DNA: TGCGCCAGCAGCCAAGATTGGGGGACAGGGGGCGCCCATGGCTACACCTTC
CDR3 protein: CASSQDWGTGGAHGYTF

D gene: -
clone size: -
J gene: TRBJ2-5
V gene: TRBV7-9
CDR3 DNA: TGTGCCAGCAGCTTAGCAGGGCGAAATAAAGGAGAGACCCAGTACTTC
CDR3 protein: CASSLAGRNKGETQYF

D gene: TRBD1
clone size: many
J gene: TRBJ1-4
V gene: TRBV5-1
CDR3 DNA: TGCGCCAGCAGCTGGGACAGTGTCGAAGAAAAACTGTTTTTT
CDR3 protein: CASSWDSVEEKLFF

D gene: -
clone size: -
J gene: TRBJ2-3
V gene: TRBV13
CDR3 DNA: TGTGCCAGCAGCTTCCCGGGGTACACAGATACGCAGTATTTT
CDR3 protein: CASSFPGYTDTQYF

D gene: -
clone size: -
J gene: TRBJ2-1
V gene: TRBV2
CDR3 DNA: TGTGCCAGCAGTGTATCATCGGGGAATGAGCAGTTCTTC
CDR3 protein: CASSVSSGNEQFF

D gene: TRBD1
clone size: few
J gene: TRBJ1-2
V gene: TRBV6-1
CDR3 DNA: TGTGCCAGCAGTCCCGACGGACAGGGGGCAATTGGCGGCTACACCTTC
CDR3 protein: CASSPDGQGAIGGYTF

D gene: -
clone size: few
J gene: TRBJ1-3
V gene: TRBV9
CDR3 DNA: TGTGCCAGCAGCGTAGAAGACGACACCATATATTTT
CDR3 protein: CASSVEDDTIYF

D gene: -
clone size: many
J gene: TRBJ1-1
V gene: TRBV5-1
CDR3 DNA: TGCGCCAGCCGCGGCTCCCGGGGGGGGCTGAGTACTGAAGCTTTCTTT
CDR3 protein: CASRGSRGGLSTEAFF

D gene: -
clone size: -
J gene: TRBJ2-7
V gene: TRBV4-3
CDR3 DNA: TGCGCCAGCAGCCAAGCGGCAGACTCCTACGAGCAGTACTTC
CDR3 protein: CASSQAADSYEQYF

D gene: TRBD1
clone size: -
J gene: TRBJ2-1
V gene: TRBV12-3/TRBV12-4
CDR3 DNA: TGTGCCAGCAGTTTAGAGGGCTGGGCAGGGGGCGGTGAGCAGTTCTTC
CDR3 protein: CASSLEGWAGGGEQFF